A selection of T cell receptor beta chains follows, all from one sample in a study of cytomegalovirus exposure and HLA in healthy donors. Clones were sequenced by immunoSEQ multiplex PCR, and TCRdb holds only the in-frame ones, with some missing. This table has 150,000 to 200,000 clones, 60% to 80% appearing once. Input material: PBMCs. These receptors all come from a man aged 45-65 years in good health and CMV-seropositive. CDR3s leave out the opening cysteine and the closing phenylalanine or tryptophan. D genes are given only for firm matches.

CDR3aa: ASSLVGTGGSPLH
j_gene: TRBJ1-6
v_gene: TRBV28
d_gene: TRBD1

CDR3aa: ASSLVGSQPF
j_gene: TRBJ1-1
v_gene: TRBV11-1
d_gene: -

CDR3aa: ASSFRLAGGLGTQY
j_gene: TRBJ2-5
v_gene: TRBV5-6
d_gene: TRBD2

CDR3aa: ASSRQGLAGGQGEQF
j_gene: TRBJ2-1
v_gene: TRBV7-6
d_gene: TRBD2

CDR3aa: ALEMFWTSH
j_gene: TRBJ2-7
v_gene: TRBV30
d_gene: -

CDR3aa: ASSLRQGGDTQY
j_gene: TRBJ2-3
v_gene: TRBV7-3
d_gene: TRBD1

CDR3aa: ASSPRVQGMNTEAF
j_gene: TRBJ1-1
v_gene: TRBV5-4
d_gene: -

CDR3aa: ASSSIATSGGKETQY
j_gene: TRBJ2-5
v_gene: TRBV5-4
d_gene: TRBD2

CDR3aa: ASSVATWAGEGNTIY
j_gene: TRBJ1-3
v_gene: TRBV9
d_gene: -

CDR3aa: ASNTPTGELF
j_gene: TRBJ2-2
v_gene: TRBV28
d_gene: -

CDR3aa: ASSLAPDGNQPQH
j_gene: TRBJ1-5
v_gene: TRBV5-1
d_gene: -

CDR3aa: ASSGSGGPYNEQF
j_gene: TRBJ2-1
v_gene: TRBV11-2
d_gene: TRBD2

CDR3aa: ASSQESGNYGYT
j_gene: TRBJ1-2
v_gene: TRBV4-3
d_gene: -

CDR3aa: ASSLGGSGGSDEQF
j_gene: TRBJ2-1
v_gene: TRBV7-6
d_gene: TRBD2

CDR3aa: ASSAGDMTYEQY
j_gene: TRBJ2-7
v_gene: TRBV9
d_gene: -

CDR3aa: SVSSGNTEAF
j_gene: TRBJ1-1
v_gene: TRBV29-1
d_gene: -

CDR3aa: ASSPTGNTDTQY
j_gene: TRBJ2-3
v_gene: TRBV7-2
d_gene: -

CDR3aa: ASKTDTYEQY
j_gene: TRBJ2-7
v_gene: TRBV2
d_gene: -

CDR3aa: ATSLPRGRSDTQY
j_gene: TRBJ2-3
v_gene: TRBV5-4
d_gene: -

CDR3aa: ASSPQRGVQETQY
j_gene: TRBJ2-5
v_gene: TRBV9
d_gene: -

CDR3aa: ASSRRTGFGETQY
j_gene: TRBJ2-5
v_gene: TRBV4-3
d_gene: TRBD1

CDR3aa: ATIRDRGLVDGYT
j_gene: TRBJ1-2
v_gene: TRBV15
d_gene: TRBD1

CDR3aa: ASSRQEVSYNEQF
j_gene: TRBJ2-1
v_gene: TRBV11-1
d_gene: -

CDR3aa: ASSYGGTGAFPLH
j_gene: TRBJ1-6
v_gene: TRBV6-5
d_gene: TRBD1

CDR3aa: ASSSERGEDNEQF
j_gene: TRBJ2-1
v_gene: TRBV7-8
d_gene: TRBD2

CDR3aa: ASSLVSWTAGSYNEQF
j_gene: TRBJ2-1
v_gene: TRBV5-6
d_gene: -

CDR3aa: ASSLDPGQGNTEAF
j_gene: TRBJ1-1
v_gene: TRBV9
d_gene: TRBD1

CDR3aa: ASSLLAQANYGYT
j_gene: TRBJ1-2
v_gene: TRBV7-9
d_gene: -

CDR3aa: ASSVEGTGDEKLF
j_gene: TRBJ1-4
v_gene: TRBV9
d_gene: TRBD1

CDR3aa: ASSPGTGGRQPQH
j_gene: TRBJ1-5
v_gene: TRBV27
d_gene: TRBD1

CDR3aa: ASSTTGRSSYNSPLH
j_gene: TRBJ1-6
v_gene: TRBV19
d_gene: -

CDR3aa: ASSPTGVNTGELF
j_gene: TRBJ2-2
v_gene: TRBV27
d_gene: TRBD1

CDR3aa: ASSVNGGIYNEQF
j_gene: TRBJ2-1
v_gene: TRBV6-1
d_gene: -

CDR3aa: ASSWGESPNSPLH
j_gene: TRBJ1-6
v_gene: TRBV10-2
d_gene: -

CDR3aa: ASSSPGTAFNEKLF
j_gene: TRBJ1-4
v_gene: TRBV7-9
d_gene: TRBD1

CDR3aa: ASSSRARARETQY
j_gene: TRBJ2-5
v_gene: TRBV27
d_gene: -